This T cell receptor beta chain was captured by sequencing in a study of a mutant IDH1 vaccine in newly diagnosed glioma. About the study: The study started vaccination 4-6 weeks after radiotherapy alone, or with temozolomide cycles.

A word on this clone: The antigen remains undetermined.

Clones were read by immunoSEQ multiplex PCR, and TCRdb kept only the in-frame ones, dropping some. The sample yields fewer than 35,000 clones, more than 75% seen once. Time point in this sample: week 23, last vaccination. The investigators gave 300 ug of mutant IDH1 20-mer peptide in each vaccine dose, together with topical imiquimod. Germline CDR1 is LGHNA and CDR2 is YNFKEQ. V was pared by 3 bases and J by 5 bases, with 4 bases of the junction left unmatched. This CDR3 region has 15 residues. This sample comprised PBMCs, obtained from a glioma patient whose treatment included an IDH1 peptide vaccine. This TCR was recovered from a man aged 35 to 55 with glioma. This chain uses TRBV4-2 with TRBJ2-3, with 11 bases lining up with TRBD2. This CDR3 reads CASSQGTSGLDTQYF. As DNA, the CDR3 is TGTGCCAGCAGCCAGGGGACTAGCGGACTAGATACGCAGTATTTT.